The T cell receptor (beta chain) under discussion was sequenced for a study of control samples from healthy donors and cancer patients. Clones were read by immunoSEQ multiplex PCR, and TCRdb kept only the in-frame ones, dropping some. In the table there are some 110,000 clones, more than 75% of which are singletons. The CDR3 runs to 14 residues. The V end was cut by 0 bases, the J end by 2 bases, with 8 bases between. Germline V gene lookup returns CDR1 SGHRS and CDR2 YFSETQ. The sequencing input was blood. This chain links TRBV5-1 with TRBJ1-2; perhaps TRBD1 as D (6 bases). The receptor's source is a woman in her 70s in good health. CDR3 in amino acids: CASSLDRENYGYTF. The CDR3 region has the DNA TGCGCCAGCAGCTTGGACAGGGAGAACTATGGCTACACCTTC.